A single sample gave rise to the 24 T cell receptor beta chains below, sequenced in a study of shared clonotypes between healthy human individuals. The data were produced by immunoSEQ multiplex PCR, yet TCRdb's version contains in-frame clones alone and is incomplete. The repertoire consists of a few hundred thousand clones, with over 65% occurring once and the leading ten covering about a tenth. The sequenced sample consisted of memory CD4+ T cells sorted from blood. The subset denotes: CD45RA-negative fraction. These receptors were obtained from a man younger than 45 in good health.

This clone was found a few times. The chain links TRBV19 to TRBJ2-6, with TRBD1 matching 8 bases. V was clipped by 5 bases and J by 0 bases; unmatched bases: 3. This CDR3 is 16 amino acids long. The germline CDR1 and CDR2 sequences are LNHDA and SQIVND (reference sequence). CDR3 sequence (DNA): TGTGCCAGTAGTTTAGGGACAGGCTCTGGGGCCAACGTCCTGACTTTC. Translating it yields CASSLGTGSGANVLTF.

This clone was detected once. V gene TRBV6-5 combines with J gene TRBJ1-1; no clear D gene. The CDR3 length is 13 residues. V gave up 3 bases and J gave up 5 bases, with 10 bases separating them. CDR1 and CDR2 from the germline V gene are MNHEY and SVGAGI. The CDR3 region has the DNA TGTGCCAGCAGTTATCGGCAGAGAACTGAAGCTTTCTTT. Protein: CASSYRQRTEAFF.

Written as DNA, the CDR3 is TGTGCCAGCAGTGAACGGGGTAGCTTCACCTTAGCCAAAAACATTCAGTACTTC. Encoded protein: CASSERGSFTLAKNIQYF. The chain is built from TRBV2 and TRBJ2-4; weak D call: TRBD2 (5 bases). V lost 2 bases, J lost 0 bases, and 17 bases lay in between. CDR1 and CDR2 from the germline V gene are SNHLY and FYNNEI. The CDR3 is 18 residues long. The whole variable domain, filled in from reference TRBV2 and TRBJ2-4, reads EPEVTQTPSHQVTQMGQEVILRCVPISNHLYFYWYRQILGQKVEFLVSFYNNEISEKSEIFDDQFSVERPDGSNFTLKIRSTKLEDSAMYFCASSERGSFTLAKNIQYFGAGTRLSVL.

The CDR3 DNA is TGTGCCAGCAGTTGGGACAACATGAACACTGAAGCTTTCTTT. It translates to CASSWDNMNTEAFF. V and J are TRBV6-1 and TRBJ1-1, with D possibly TRBD1 on 6 matching bases. The CDR3 is 14 amino acids. Germline loops: CDR1 MNHNS, CDR2 SASEGT. V shed 5 bases and J shed 0 bases, with 10 bases lying between them.

Comment on this clone: This sample also contains other DNA sequences that code for the same CDR3. This chain connects TRBV28 to TRBJ1-2, with D maybe TRBD1 (5 bases). Germline lookup yields CDR1 MDHEN and CDR2 SYDVKM. The CDR3 has 13 amino acids. V was clipped by 2 bases and J by 5 bases, with 9 bases between them. In DNA form, the CDR3 reads TGTGCCAGCAGTTTACAGGGATCGTATGGCTACACCTTC. This encodes CASSLQGSYGYTF.

V and J are TRBV5-1 and TRBJ1-3, with 10 bases matching TRBD1. The CDR3 has 19 residues. V lost 6 bases and J lost 0; bases outside the gene matches: 15. CDR1 and CDR2 from the germline V gene are SGHRS and YFSETQ. Written as DNA, the CDR3 is TGCGCCAGCACCCCCGGGACAGGGGCTTCCTTGGGCTCTGGAAACACCATATATTTT. This translates into CASTPGTGASLGSGNTIYF.

The chain is built from TRBV5-6 and TRBJ2-3, with 9 bases aligning to TRBD1. Germline assignment: CDR1 SGHDT and CDR2 YYEEEE. With 3 bases clipped from V and 4 bases from J, the junction kept 6 bases outside the gene matches. This CDR3 is built from 15 residues. For the CDR3, the DNA is TGTGCCAGCAGCTCAGCCGGGACAGGGTCAGATACGCAGTATTTT. Translating gives CASSSAGTGSDTQYF.

The chain couples TRBV5-1 to TRBJ2-1; D ambiguous. The V gene lost 4 bases and the J gene lost 6 bases, with 11 bases spanning the gap. Germline V lookup: CDR1 SGHRS, CDR2 YFSETQ. This CDR3 has 13 residues. In nucleotides, the CDR3 is TGCGCCAGCAGCATCCAGAGGAGCAATGAGCAGTTCTTC. Its protein product is CASSIQRSNEQFF.

V is TRBV5-8 and J is TRBJ2-5, with TRBD1 matching 7 bases. The germline V gene has CDR1 SGHTS and CDR2 YDEGEE. The trim removed 1 base at V and 1 base at J, leaving 7 bases unmatched. There are 16 residues in the CDR3. The CDR3 protein is CASSLYGTGAQETQYF. CDR3 DNA: TGTGCCAGCAGCTTGTATGGAACAGGGGCCCAAGAGACCCAGTACTTC.

The CDR3 DNA reads as TGTGCCAGCAGCCAGGACGGGGTATCCTACGAGCAGTACTTC. Translated: CASSQDGVSYEQYF. The chain recombines TRBV11-2 with TRBJ2-7, with a tentative D call TRBD2 (5 bases). The CDR3 length is 14 residues. V was pared by 5 bases and J by 1 base, with 12 bases between. From germline, CDR1 is SGHAT and CDR2 FQNNGV.

The genes are TRBV7-8 and TRBJ2-1; 13 nucleotides line up with TRBD2. The germline V gene encodes CDR1 SGHVS and CDR2 FQNEAQ. The V and J ends lost 2 bases and 0 bases, in that order; junction bases with no gene match: 7. The CDR3 length is 19 residues. CDR3 DNA sequence: TGTGCCAGCAGCTTAAGGACTAGCGGGAGCTGGAGCTCCTACAATGAGCAGTTCTTC. Translated: CASSLRTSGSWSSYNEQFF.

This clone was observed a handful of times. The chain's CDR3 is CAVAGGSFVETQYF. In nucleotides, the CDR3 is TGTGCCGTAGCGGGAGGGAGTTTTGTTGAGACCCAGTACTTC. The chain recombines TRBV7-9 with TRBJ2-5; 11 positions match TRBD2. Looked up from germline, CDR1 is SEHNR and CDR2 is FQNEAQ (reference sequence). V lost 11 bases to trimming and J lost 5 bases; unmatched junction nucleotides: 10. The CDR3 length is 14 residues.

The chain combines TRBV19 with TRBJ2-2; TRBD1 aligns across 7 bases. CDR1 LNHDA and CDR2 SQIVND come from the germline V gene (reference sequence). V shed 2 bases, J shed 4 bases, and the junction held 7 bases outside the gene matches. The length of the CDR3 is 16 residues. CDR3 sequence (DNA): TGTGCCAGTAGTATAACGGCAGGGGGTACCACCGGGGAGCTGTTTTTT. Its protein is CASSITAGGTTGELFF.

The rearrangement joins TRBV5-3 to TRBJ2-6; D is uncertain. TRBV5-3 is designated an ORF whose function remains uncertain. This CDR3 region has 17 residues. V was cut by 7 bases and J by 5 bases, with 22 bases left in between. The CDR3 DNA sequence: TGTGCCAGAGCTGGAATTGGTGAACAAAGTCGGGCCAACGTCCTGACTTTC. It encodes CARAGIGEQSRANVLTF.

This sequence joins TRBV2 and TRBJ1-1; no firm D call. Trimming left V 4 bases short and J 0 bases short, with 6 bases between. Germline CDR1 and CDR2: SNHLY and FYNNEI. This CDR3 region has 13 residues. As DNA, the CDR3 is TGTGCCAGCAGTGGGGATGTGAACACTGAAGCTTTCTTT. Translation gives CASSGDVNTEAFF.

The rearrangement uses TRBV29-1 and TRBJ1-1, with D unclear. The V and J ends lost 4 bases and 1 base respectively, with 10 bases between them. Looked up from germline, CDR1 is SQVTM and CDR2 is ANQGSEA. The CDR3 covers 13 residues. DNA of the CDR3: TGCAGCGTTGGGAGTTGGGGGAACACTGAAGCTTTCTTT. Amino acids: CSVGSWGNTEAFF.

The rearrangement uses TRBV5-6 and TRBJ1-5, with 7 positions matching TRBD1. This CDR3 spans 15 amino acids. Germline V gene data show CDR1 as SGHDT and CDR2 as YYEEEE. V shed 0 bases, J shed 5 bases, and the junction held 5 bases outside the gene matches. The CDR3 nucleotides are TGTGCCAGCAGCTTGGGGGGACAGTCCTATCAGCCCCAGCATTTT. Translation: CASSLGGQSYQPQHF.

The chain uses TRBV4-3 and TRBJ2-7; D call uncertain. Germline V gene sequence: CDR1 LGHNA, CDR2 YSLEER. V was trimmed by 0 bases and J by 1 base, leaving 13 bases between them. The CDR3 has 16 residues. CDR3 sequence reads: CASSQEAAGTSYEQYF. Here the CDR3 DNA reads TGCGCCAGCAGCCAAGAGGCGGCTGGTACGTCCTACGAGCAGTACTTC.

This clone was recorded once. The identical CDR3 is also encoded by other nucleotide sequences in the sample. V gene TRBV19 combines with J gene TRBJ1-5; D unclear. The CDR3 has 13 amino acids. V lost 0 bases to trimming and J lost 2 bases, with 2 bases between them. Germline V gene sequence: CDR1 LNHDA, CDR2 SQIVND (reference sequence). The DNA of the CDR3 is TGTGCCAGTAGTATAGAAGGCAATCAGCCCCAGCATTTT. Protein: CASSIEGNQPQHF.

The chain uses TRBV29-1 and TRBJ2-1; a weak D match, TRBD1 (6 bases). From germline, CDR1 is SQVTM and CDR2 ANQGSEA. V was shortened by 5 bases and J by 10 bases, with 12 bases between the two germline ends. This CDR3 contains 11 residues. The CDR3 here is CSVYRGQEQFF. The CDR3 region has the DNA TGCAGCGTTTACCGGGGACAAGAGCAGTTCTTC.

J is TRBJ2-5 and V is TRBV14; D is unresolved. Germline V gene sequence: CDR1 SGHDN, CDR2 FVKESK. The CDR3 has 13 amino acids. V lost 4 bases and J 4 bases, leaving 10 bases between the germline ends. Written as DNA, the CDR3 is TGTGCCAGCAGCCCCTTTTGGGGAGAGACCCAGTACTTC. This translates into CASSPFWGETQYF.

This chain connects TRBV7-2 to TRBJ2-2, with 10 bases fitting TRBD1. The trim removed 5 bases at V and 7 bases at J, leaving 7 bases unmatched. This CDR3 has 15 amino acids. Germline lookup yields CDR1 SGHTA and CDR2 FQGNSA. CDR3 sequence reads: CASSARQGAIGELFF. The CDR3 DNA is TGTGCCAGCAGCGCTCGACAGGGGGCAATCGGGGAGCTGTTTTTT.

This chain uses TRBV30 with TRBJ2-7; 8 bases are shared with TRBD2. Germline values: CDR1 GTSNPN, CDR2 SVGIG (reference sequence). The trim removed 0 bases at V and 2 bases at J, leaving 3 bases unmatched. The length of the CDR3 is 14 residues. For the CDR3, the DNA is TGTGCCTGGAGTGTGGTAGCGGGGACCTACGAGCAGTACTTC. Amino acid sequence: CAWSVVAGTYEQYF.

This clone was counted only a few times. The CDR3 sequence is CASTSSRLAKNIQYF. In DNA, the CDR3 is TGTGCCAGCACCTCTAGCAGGCTAGCCAAAAACATTCAGTACTTC. V is TRBV11-2 and J is TRBJ2-4, with D perhaps TRBD2 (5 bases). The CDR3 contains 15 residues. V was cut by 7 bases and J by 0 bases, with 13 bases left in between. Germline V gene sequence: CDR1 SGHAT, CDR2 FQNNGV.